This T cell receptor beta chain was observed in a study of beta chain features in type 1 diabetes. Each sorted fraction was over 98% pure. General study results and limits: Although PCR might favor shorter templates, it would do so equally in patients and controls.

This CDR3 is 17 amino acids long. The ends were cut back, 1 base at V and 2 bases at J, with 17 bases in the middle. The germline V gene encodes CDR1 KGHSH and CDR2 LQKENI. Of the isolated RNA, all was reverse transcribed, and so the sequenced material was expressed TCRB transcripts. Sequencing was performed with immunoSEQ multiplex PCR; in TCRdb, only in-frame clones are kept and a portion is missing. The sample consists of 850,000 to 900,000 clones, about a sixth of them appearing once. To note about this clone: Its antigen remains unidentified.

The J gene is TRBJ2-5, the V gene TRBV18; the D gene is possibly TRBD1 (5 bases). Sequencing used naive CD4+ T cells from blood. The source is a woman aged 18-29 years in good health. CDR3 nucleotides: TGTGCCAGCTCACCACTTCGTGCTCAGGGATCACAAGAGACCCAGTACTTC. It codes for CASSPLRAQGSQETQYF.